These 15 T cell receptor beta chains were sequenced from one sample in a study of OX40 agonist ivuxolimab in advanced cancers. The table came from immunoSEQ multiplex PCR; TCRdb's copy has only in-frame clones and leaves some out. In the table there are 65,000 to 95,000 clones, 90% of which are singletons. This material consisted of CD4+ or CD8+ T cells sorted from blood, taken in a trial of the OX40 agonist ivuxolimab. These receptors came from an adult with an advanced solid tumor such as melanoma, head and neck, liver or kidney cancer.

This clone was seen a handful of times. The genes are TRBV5-1 and TRBJ1-1; D may be TRBD1 (5 bases). There are 13 residues in the CDR3. Germline CDR1 reads SGHRS; CDR2 reads YFSETQ. The V and J ends lost 4 bases and 2 bases respectively, with 9 bases between them. The CDR3: CASSPGGNTEAFF. Written as DNA, the CDR3 is TGCGCCAGCAGCCCGGGGGGTAACACTGAAGCTTTCTTT.

The gene calls are TRBV28 and TRBJ1-1; no firm D call. CDR1 is MDHEN, CDR2 SYDVKM, per germline. The CDR3 spans 14 residues. Trimming removed 2 bases from V and 1 base from J, with 8 bases in between. CDR3 sequence reads: CASSLVNRNTEAFF. CDR3 in DNA: TGTGCCAGCAGTTTAGTCAACAGGAACACTGAAGCTTTCTTT.

The chain uses TRBV4-2 and TRBJ1-2, with D maybe TRBD1 (5 bases). The V and J ends lost 1 base and 6 bases respectively, with 18 bases between them. Germline V gene lookup returns CDR1 LGHNA and CDR2 YNFKEQ. The CDR3 extends over 16 amino acids. CDR3 region: CASSQVGGQGEHGYTF. Here the CDR3 DNA reads TGTGCCAGCAGCCAAGTGGGTGGGCAGGGAGAGCATGGCTACACCTTC.

This clone was found once. This sequence joins TRBV28 and TRBJ2-3; D possibly corresponds to TRBD1 (6 bases). Per germline, CDR1 MDHEN and CDR2 SYDVKM. This CDR3 is built from 14 residues. Trimming took off 2 bases at V and 5 bases at J, with 11 bases between the two ends. For the CDR3, the DNA is TGTGCCAGCAGTTTAGGTCAGGGGATAGATACGCAGTATTTT. Protein: CASSLGQGIDTQYF.

The CDR3 DNA reads as TGTGCCAGCAGTGAACTCCGACAGGGGAGTGACTACACCGGGGAGCTGTTTTTT. Its protein product is CASSELRQGSDYTGELFF. V and J are TRBV6-1 and TRBJ2-2; 8 nucleotides align to TRBD1. V was clipped by 2 bases and J by 3 bases; unmatched bases: 11. The V gene's germline CDR1 is MNHNS and CDR2 SASEGT. This CDR3 region has 18 residues.

The chain employs TRBV10-3 and TRBJ2-5; D uncertain. The ends were cut back, 4 bases at V and 2 bases at J, with 8 bases in the middle. CDR1 is ENHRY, CDR2 SYGVKD, per germline. The length of the CDR3 is 13 residues. CDR3 amino acids: CAISGSVQETQYF. The CDR3 coding sequence is TGTGCCATCAGTGGCTCGGTTCAAGAGACCCAGTACTTC.

The chain links TRBV6-4 to TRBJ2-7; D possibly uses TRBD1 or TRBD2 (5 bases each). The CDR3 covers 12 residues. From germline, CDR1 is MRHNA and CDR2 SNTAGT. V lost 8 bases to trimming and J lost 7 bases, with 15 bases between them. The CDR3 spells CASYGAWGEQYV. The CDR3 DNA follows: TGTGCCAGCTATGGAGCCTGGGGGGAGCAGTACGTC.

This clone was seen only a few times. This chain joins TRBV4-1 and TRBJ1-2, with D possibly TRBD1 on 5 matching bases. CDR1 and CDR2 (germline): MGHRA, YSYEKL. The V end lost 3 bases, the J end lost 8 bases, and 22 bases lay between the germline ends. CDR3 length: 16 amino acids. CDR3 DNA: TGCGCCAGCAGCCAGTTATACCGGCCCCAGGAGGGGGGCTACACCTTC. As protein: CASSQLYRPQEGGYTF.

This clone was seen only a few times. V and J are TRBV7-3 and TRBJ2-5, with 8 bases that match TRBD1. The trim removed 4 bases at V and 4 bases at J, leaving 5 bases unmatched. This CDR3 spans 14 amino acids. Germline CDR1 is SGHTA and CDR2 is FQGTGA. In nucleotides, the CDR3 is TGTGCCAGCAGCTCGGACAGGGCTTTAGAGACCCAGTACTTC. Amino acid sequence: CASSSDRALETQYF.

V is TRBV5-1 and J is TRBJ1-1; 9 bases are a match to TRBD1. With V trimmed by 3 bases and J by 4 bases, 1 base remained unmatched. The CDR3 runs to 13 residues. Germline V CDR1 and CDR2: SGHRS, YFSETQ. CDR3 bases: TGCGCCAGCAGCTGGACAGGGGCCACTGAAGCTTTCTTT. Protein product: CASSWTGATEAFF.

The chain uses TRBV5-1 and TRBJ2-3, with 8 bases matching TRBD1. CDR1 is SGHRS, CDR2 YFSETQ, per germline. The CDR3 extends over 15 amino acids. The trim removed 4 bases at V and 5 bases at J, leaving 9 bases unmatched. CDR3 sequence (DNA): TGCGCCAGCAGCCTTGGGACAGGATGGAAAGATACGCAGTATTTT. Encoded protein: CASSLGTGWKDTQYF.

This chain connects TRBV7-2 to TRBJ2-7, with TRBD1 matching over 9 bases. The germline V gene encodes CDR1 SGHTA and CDR2 FQGNSA. Germline trimming cut 3 bases from V and 3 bases from J; bases unmatched to any gene: 0. This CDR3 region has 13 residues. CDR3 DNA: TGTGCCAGCAGCTTGGACAGGGGCTACGAGCAGTACGTC. It is translated as CASSLDRGYEQYV.

V usage is TRBV5-6 and J usage is TRBJ1-2; TRBD1 is a possible D gene (5 bases). V shed 2 bases and J shed 12 bases, with 11 bases lying between them. Looked up from germline, CDR1 is SGHDT and CDR2 is YYEEEE. There are 11 residues in the CDR3. The CDR3 nucleotides are TGTGCCAGCAGCTTCGAGGGACTAAACACCTTC. Translation gives CASSFEGLNTF.

The chain couples TRBV6-5 to TRBJ1-6; 7 nucleotides agree with TRBD1. The CDR3 is 15 residues long. J was trimmed by 0 bases and V by 10 bases; bases with no gene match: 6. From germline, CDR1 is MNHEY and CDR2 SVGAGI. CDR3 coding DNA: TGTGCCACGGCGGAGGGGGCCTCCTATAATTCACCCCTCCACTTT. Translating it yields CATAEGASYNSPLHF.

The chain recombines TRBV7-9 with TRBJ1-3; D gene unclear. The CDR3 is 14 residues long. Germline assignment: CDR1 SEHNR and CDR2 FQNEAQ (reference sequence). The ends were cut back, 2 bases at V and 0 bases at J, with 5 bases in the middle. The CDR3 DNA follows: TGTGCCAGCAGCTTAACAGACTCTGGAAACACCATATATTTT. It yields the protein CASSLTDSGNTIYF.